This paragraph covers one T cell receptor beta chain sequence. This receptor's antigen is unknown. It has no much larger one-base neighbor in the sample; base qualities were not kept. Healthy HIV-negative adults with no recently reported acute infections or vaccinations were included as donors. All donors were Caucasian adults living in Nashville, Tennessee, USA. CD4+ T cells were enriched through magnetic negative selection, after which naive cells were positively selected on CD45RA and the remaining negative fraction served as the memory subset. Blood was obtained by leukapheresis, after which PBMCs were separated by Ficoll-Histopaque density gradient centrifugation and cryopreserved in liquid nitrogen vapor phase. Analytical flow cytometry was used to check the purity and quantity of every magnetically sorted T cell population. Each sorted fraction had its genomic DNA isolated and then quantified by UV absorbance on a Nanodrop 2000c.

Based on the germline V gene (reference sequence), the CDR1 and CDR2 sequences are LNHDA and SQIVND. V lost 7 bases and J lost 6 bases; the stretch between them is 16 bases long. Counted from cysteine to phenylalanine, this CDR3 has 14 amino acids. Only the CDR3 region is kept as DNA, spanning 42 bases read in frame from base 1. This sample is drawn from a study of shared clonotypes between healthy human individuals (dated by TCRdb to about 2020). Regarding the study in general: The cohort included three men and a couple of women between 18 and 49 years of age. For each donor, three plates each were used for CD4 naive and CD4 memory, two plates were used for CD8 naive, and one plate was used for CD8 memory. The study deeply sequenced blood TCR repertoires of five healthy adults to estimate repertoire size and the extent of clonotype sharing between individuals. Libraries were prepared and TCR repertoires were sequenced by different laboratories using diverse techniques, in order to increase sequencing depth and limit assay-specific biases. Each donor's leukapheresis produced roughly between roughly 0.85 and 10 billion PBMCs. Broader findings and caveats from the paper: Larger estimated clonotype richness was generally found for naive subsets than for memory subsets. Rarefaction of sorted-subset datasets indicated incomplete sequencing despite the large sequencing depth. Compared with non-shared clonotypes, the clonotypes found in all four sorted-subset donors had higher generation probabilities. Pairwise subsampling led to the expectation that sequencing depth would affect the degree of clonotype sharing among donors. Only blood was sampled, and tissue TCR repertoires likely differ from those in blood. The small number of donors limited the genetic and exposure-history diversity represented. Around 5% of naive CD4, 3% to 3.5% of naive CD8, around 2.3% of memory CD4, and 0.4% of memory CD8 clonotypes were shared across a few donors.

Using the deep immunoSEQ assay, TCR CDR3 regions were amplified from genomic DNA by multiplex PCR. For each cell subset, the extracted genomic DNA was distributed evenly across all wells of several immunoSEQ 96-well plates, and each plate served as one replicate. For sorted subsets, roughly 200 ng of genomic DNA, equivalent to 25,000 to 30,000 T cell genomes, went into each replicate PCR. Purified libraries were measured with a Qubit 3.0 fluorometer, size-checked on a Bioanalyzer 2100, and measured again with the KAPA Library Quantification kit. Every immunoSEQ 96-well plate was sequenced on a dedicated single-read 150-cycle Illumina NextSeq 550 flow cell. Under the source paper's analysis protocol: Because the immunoSEQ output held only junctional sequences and lacked quality scores, the filtering could not match the filtering applied to full-length reads. Sequences were annotated with PyIR, a Python wrapper for IgBLAST v1.9, using IMGT germline references to assign V/J genes and CDR3. Any read was removed if the V/J assignment was weak (E-value above 1e-6), the CDR3 was missing, or the read contained stop codons, out-of-frame junctions, or ambiguous translated residues. V3J clonotypes were defined by identical inferred V gene, J gene, and CDR3 amino acid sequence. Percentage overlap between repertoires was calculated by dividing the number of shared unique clonotypes by the size of the smaller repertoire. RTK rarefaction, the Chao1 estimator, and Recon v2.1 estimates of unobserved clonotypes were used to assess repertoire richness. Generation probabilities were computed with OLGA for all TCRbeta clonotypes obtained by the gDNA method from several donors. TCRdb took over this immuneACCESS table, retaining in-frame rearrangements with V and J assigned. Such tables are incomplete; in checked studies, under half of the missing clones stem from an unresolved V gene, and the remainder is unexplained. The D gene and trimming were derived from the DNA, and the V and J assignments and clone size from that table. This sample gives roughly 1,000,000 clones in total; approximately 80% of them show up just once. The leading ten clones occupy under 0.6% of the sample.

This TCR derives from a man aged 18 to 29 in good health. Some clones in this sample may be carry-over from other donors' samples. The V and J segments used are TRBV19 and TRBJ1-5; matching of 6 bases hints at TRBD1 as the D gene. The source material was memory CD4+ T cells from PBMCs. The sample's cell subset or site label, in plain terms: CD45RA-negative fraction. The CDR3 protein sequence reads: CASTTDSSRQPQHF. The DNA sequence is as follows: TGTGCCAGTACCACGGACAGTTCTCGTCAGCCCCAGCATTTT.